Each of the 12 T cell receptor beta chains below was sequenced from the same sample in a study of blood T cells in healthy people across ages. The authors ran a second PCR of about 6 to 12 cycles using a sample-barcoded 5' primer and a J-beta primer mix. TCRdb called the 5' RACE reads again in MiXCR, with one record for every CDR3 protein. Of hundreds of thousands of distinct CDR3 sequences listed, just over 55% are singletons. The sequenced sample consisted of blood. The receptors stem from a middle-aged man in good health.

The genes are TRBV9 and TRBJ2-5; 8 bases align to TRBD1. Per germline, CDR1 SGDLS and CDR2 YYNGEE. Unmatched junction bases numbered 4, after V lost 4 bases and J lost 2 bases. The CDR3 runs to 14 residues. CDR3 nucleotide sequence: TGTGCCAGCAGCAACCGGGACAGGCAAGAGACCCAGTACTTC. Translated, it gives CASSNRDRQETQYF.

V gene TRBV6-5 combines with J gene TRBJ1-2, with 8 bases that match TRBD1. CDR3 length: 16 amino acids. V lost 0 bases, J lost 1 base, and 4 bases stayed unmatched. CDR1 is MNHEY, CDR2 SVGAGI, per germline. The CDR3 protein is CASSYSTGQGNYGYTF. The CDR3, as DNA: TGTGCCAGCAGTTACTCGACAGGACAGGGTAACTATGGCTACACCTTC.

This clonotype was found once. V gene TRBV7-2 combines with J gene TRBJ2-1; D is undetermined. Trimming took off 5 bases at V and 0 bases at J, with 8 bases between the two ends. The CDR3 covers 14 residues. CDR1 and CDR2 (germline): SGHTA, FQGNSA. CDR3 protein: CASSPQSSYNEQFF. CDR3 coding DNA: TGTGCCAGCAGCCCTCAGAGCTCCTACAATGAGCAGTTCTTC. The full variable domain, rest sourced from reference TRBV7-2 and TRBJ2-1, is GAGVSQSPSNKVTEKGKDVELRCDPISGHTALYWYRQSLGQGLEFLIYFQGNSAPDKSGLPSDRFSAERTGGSVSTLTIQRTQQEDSAVYLCASSPQSSYNEQFFGPGTRLTVL.

The CDR3 reads CSAKEGTGPYNEQFF. DNA for the CDR3: TGCAGCGCAAAAGAAGGCACTGGCCCCTACAATGAGCAGTTCTTC. The rearrangement uses TRBV29-1 and TRBJ2-1; no clear D. The CDR3 is 15 amino acids. Per the germline V gene, CDR1 is SQVTM and CDR2 is ANQGSEA. Trimming took 7 bases from V and 2 from J, leaving 18 bases between them.

The chain combines TRBV12-3 or TRBV12-4 with TRBJ2-2; no firm D call. V dropped 11 bases and J dropped 1 base, with 11 bases sitting between them. The length of the CDR3 is 13 residues. The CDR3, as DNA: TGTGCCTCCCCGACGGTGAACACCGGGGAGCTGTTTTTT. This sequence encodes CASPTVNTGELFF.

The chain has TRBV7-2 and TRBJ2-1, with D maybe TRBD2 (5 bases). The germline V and J ends were trimmed by 1 base and 3 bases, with 10 bases remaining between them. The CDR3 runs to 15 residues. Germline V gene lookup returns CDR1 SGHTA and CDR2 FQGNSA. CDR3 nucleotides: TGTGCCAGCAGCTTAGGAGCGGACGGCTACAATGAGCAGTTCTTC. Translated, it gives CASSLGADGYNEQFF.

The rearrangement joins TRBV13 to TRBJ1-5; 7 nucleotides align to TRBD1. Germline V lookup: CDR1 PRHDT, CDR2 FYEKMQ (reference sequence). CDR3 size: 15 residues. Germline trimming cut 0 bases from V and 5 bases from J; bases unmatched to any gene: 4. The CDR3 bases are TGTGCCAGCAGCTTAGGACAGGGGCTGGATCAGCCCCAGCATTTT. It encodes CASSLGQGLDQPQHF.

J is TRBJ1-1 and V is TRBV29-1, with TRBD1 identical over 11 bases. This CDR3 spans 12 amino acids. Germline assignment: CDR1 SQVTM and CDR2 ANQGSEA. The trim removed 6 bases at V and 4 bases at J, leaving 1 base unmatched. The CDR3 DNA follows: TGCAGCGTAGGACAGGGGGCCACTGAAGCTTTCTTT. It codes for CSVGQGATEAFF.

The gene calls are TRBV5-6 and TRBJ2-5, with 7 bases aligning to TRBD1. V was pared by 3 bases and J by 5 bases, with 10 bases of the junction left unmatched. Germline V CDR1 and CDR2: SGHDT, YYEEEE. This CDR3 comprises 15 residues. The CDR3 protein is CASSWGQSDTETQYF. CDR3 nucleotide sequence: TGTGCCAGCAGCTGGGGACAGTCGGATACGGAGACCCAGTACTTC.

The chain has TRBV4-2 and TRBJ2-5, with D possibly TRBD2 on 6 matching bases. The DNA end is a closer match to TRBJ2-7, so the J assignment may be wrong. Germline V gives CDR1 LGHNA, CDR2 YNFKEQ. The CDR3 consists of 16 residues. The CDR3 nucleotides read TGTGCCAGCAGCCAAGATTTTGGCGGGGAGAGGTACGAGCAGTACTTC. Its translation is CASSQDFGGERYEQYF.

The chain couples TRBV7-2 to TRBJ2-5; unclear D gene. Germline assignment: CDR1 SGHTA and CDR2 FQGNSA. The V end lost 1 base, the J end lost 5 bases, and 14 bases lay between the germline ends. The CDR3 loop spans 15 amino acids. CDR3 nucleotide sequence: TGTGCCAGCAGCTTAGTTTCGTTAGGTAGGGAGACCCAGTACTTC. It yields the protein CASSLVSLGRETQYF.

This clonotype was detected a few times. CDR3 sequence (DNA): TGTGCCAGCGGCTTTGGGCCCAGCACAGATACGCAGTATTTT. Its protein product is CASGFGPSTDTQYF. This rearrangement joins TRBV6-5 to TRBJ2-3, with D uncertain. Germline CDR1 and CDR2: MNHEY and SVGAGI. V was cut by 8 bases and J by 0 bases, with 12 bases left in between. The CDR3 covers 14 residues.